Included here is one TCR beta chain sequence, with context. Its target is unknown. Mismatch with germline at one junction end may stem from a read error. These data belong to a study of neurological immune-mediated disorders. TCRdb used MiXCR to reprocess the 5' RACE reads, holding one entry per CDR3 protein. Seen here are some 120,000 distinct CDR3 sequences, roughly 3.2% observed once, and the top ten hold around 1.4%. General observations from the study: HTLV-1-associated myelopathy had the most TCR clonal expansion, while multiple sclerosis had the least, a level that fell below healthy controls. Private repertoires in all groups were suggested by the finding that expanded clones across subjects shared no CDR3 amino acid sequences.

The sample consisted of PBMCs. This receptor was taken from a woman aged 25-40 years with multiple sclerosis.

CDR3 in amino acids: CASSSSRDSSVANVLTF. As DNA, the CDR3 is TGTGCCAGCAGCTCGTCCCGGGACAGTTCTGTGGCCAACGTCCTGACTTTC. The chain links TRBV5-4 to TRBJ2-6, with 7 bases fitting TRBD1. This CDR3 spans 17 amino acids. Germline V gives CDR1 SGHNT, CDR2 YYREEE (reference sequence). Full variable domain (outside the CDR3, taken from reference TRBV5-4 and TRBJ2-6): ETGVTQSPTHLIKTRGQQVTLRCSSQSGHNTVSWYQQALGQGPQFIFQYYREEENGRGNFPPRFSGLQFPNYSSELNVNALELDDSALYLCASSSSRDSSVANVLTFGAGSRLTVL.